This T cell receptor beta chain was sequenced for a study of T cells in localized non-small cell lung cancer. Notes on the study in general: For the top 100 tumor clones, a median about 60 also appeared in adjacent lung. Tumor trailed uninvolved adjacent lung in T cell clonality, which peaked there.

The junction had 12 bases not matched to a gene; V was cut back by 3 bases and J by 7 bases. This CDR3 is built from 15 residues. Germline values: CDR1 SGDLS, CDR2 YYNGEE. Assay: immunoSEQ multiplex PCR; the TCRdb copy retains only in-frame clones and omits some. The sample lists approximately 50,000 clones; about 88% were seen once. Notes on this clone: What it binds is not known. Within the sample, other DNA sequences also encode this same CDR3.

This chain joins TRBV9 and TRBJ2-5; 7 nucleotides align to TRBD2. The clonotype comes from a man aged 40-75 years with stage II lung adenocarcinoma. Specimen: PBMCs, collected before any cancer treatment. CDR3 DNA sequence: TGTGCCAGCAGCGGGGCAGCGGGGACCTCCGGGACCCAGTACTTC. Its translation: CASSGAAGTSGTQYF.